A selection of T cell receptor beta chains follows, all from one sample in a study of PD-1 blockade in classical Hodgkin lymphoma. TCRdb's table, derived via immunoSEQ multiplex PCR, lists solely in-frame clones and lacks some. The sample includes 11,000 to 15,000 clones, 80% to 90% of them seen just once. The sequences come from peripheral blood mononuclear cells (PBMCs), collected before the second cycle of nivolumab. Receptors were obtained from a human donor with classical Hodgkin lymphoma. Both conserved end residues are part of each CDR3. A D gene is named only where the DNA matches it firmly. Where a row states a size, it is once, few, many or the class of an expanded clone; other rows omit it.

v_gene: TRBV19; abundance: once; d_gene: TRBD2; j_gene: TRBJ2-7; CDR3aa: CASSPWTSGAYEQYF; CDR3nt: TGTGCCAGTAGTCCCTGGACTAGCGGCGCCTACGAGCAGTACTTC
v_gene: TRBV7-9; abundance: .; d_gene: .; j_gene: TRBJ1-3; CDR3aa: CASSLVPARSGNTIYF; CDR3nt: TGTGCCAGCAGCTTAGTCCCAGCCCGCTCTGGAAACACCATATATTTT
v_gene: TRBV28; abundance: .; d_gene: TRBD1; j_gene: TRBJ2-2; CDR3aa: CASTLLDRGITGELFF; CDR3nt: TGTGCCAGCACCCTTCTCGACAGGGGAATCACCGGGGAGCTGTTTTTT
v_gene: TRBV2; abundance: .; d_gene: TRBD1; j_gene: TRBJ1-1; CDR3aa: CASSEWGMGTGPTEAFF; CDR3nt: TGTGCCAGCAGTGAATGGGGAATGGGGACAGGGCCCACTGAAGCTTTCTTT
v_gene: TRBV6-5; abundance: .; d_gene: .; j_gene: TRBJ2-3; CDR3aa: CASSYSSADTQYF; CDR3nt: TGTGCCAGCAGTTACTCATCGGCAGATACGCAGTATTTT
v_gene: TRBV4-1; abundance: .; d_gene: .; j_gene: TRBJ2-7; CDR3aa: CASSQAYQGTTFAYEQYF; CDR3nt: TGCGCCAGCAGCCAAGCCTATCAGGGGACCACTTTCGCCTACGAGCAGTACTTC
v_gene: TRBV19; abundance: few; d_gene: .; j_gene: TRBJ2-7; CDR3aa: CASSIWLSDYEQYF; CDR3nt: TGTGCCAGTAGTATTTGGCTGAGTGACTACGAGCAGTACTTC
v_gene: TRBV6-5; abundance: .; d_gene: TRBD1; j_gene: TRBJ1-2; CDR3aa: CASSSHDRVYGYTF; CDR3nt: TGTGCCAGCAGTTCCCACGACAGGGTCTATGGCTACACCTTC
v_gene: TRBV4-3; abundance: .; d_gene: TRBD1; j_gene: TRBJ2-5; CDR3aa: CASSLTDRVIETQYF; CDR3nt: TGCGCCAGCAGCCTTACGGACAGGGTCATTGAGACCCAGTACTTC
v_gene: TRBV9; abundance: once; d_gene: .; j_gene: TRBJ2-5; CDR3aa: CASSVAEGRETQYF; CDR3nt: TGTGCCAGCAGCGTAGCAGAGGGGCGAGAGACCCAGTACTTC
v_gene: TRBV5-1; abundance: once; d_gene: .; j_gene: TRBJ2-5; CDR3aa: CASSLVADQETQYF; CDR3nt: TGCGCCAGCAGCTTAGTGGCAGATCAAGAGACCCAGTACTTC
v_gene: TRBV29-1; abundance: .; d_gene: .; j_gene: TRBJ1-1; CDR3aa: CSAEGGGGEAFF; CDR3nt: TGCAGCGCCGAAGGGGGAGGAGGAGAAGCTTTCTTT
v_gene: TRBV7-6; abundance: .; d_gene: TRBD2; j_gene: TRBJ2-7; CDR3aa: CASSFGSGPSYEQYF; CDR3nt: TGTGCCAGCAGCTTTGGTAGCGGGCCCTCCTACGAGCAGTACTTC
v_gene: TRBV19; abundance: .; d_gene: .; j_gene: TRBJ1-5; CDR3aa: CASELGLRNQPQHF; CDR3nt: TGTGCCAGCGAACTGGGGCTACGCAATCAGCCCCAGCATTTT
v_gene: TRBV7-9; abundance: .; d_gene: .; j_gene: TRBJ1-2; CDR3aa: CAFEKRYYGYTF; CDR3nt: TGTGCCTTCGAAAAACGCTACTATGGCTACACCTTC
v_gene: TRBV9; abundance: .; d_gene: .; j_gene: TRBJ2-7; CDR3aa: CASSVHGYSYEQYF; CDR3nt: TGTGCCAGCAGCGTACATGGATACTCCTACGAGCAGTACTTC
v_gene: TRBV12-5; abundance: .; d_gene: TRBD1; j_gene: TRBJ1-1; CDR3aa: CASGLVLNRGVNTEAFF; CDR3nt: TGTGCTAGTGGTTTGGTACTCAACAGGGGAGTGAACACTGAAGCTTTCTTT
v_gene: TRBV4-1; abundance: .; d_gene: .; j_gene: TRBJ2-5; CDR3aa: CASSQRSRAGQETQYF; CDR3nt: TGCGCCAGCAGCCAAAGGTCGAGGGCCGGTCAAGAGACCCAGTACTTC
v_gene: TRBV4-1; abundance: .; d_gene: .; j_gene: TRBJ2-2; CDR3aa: CASSVGWLTTGELFF; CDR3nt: TGCGCCAGCAGCGTAGGGTGGCTAACCACCGGGGAGCTGTTTTTT